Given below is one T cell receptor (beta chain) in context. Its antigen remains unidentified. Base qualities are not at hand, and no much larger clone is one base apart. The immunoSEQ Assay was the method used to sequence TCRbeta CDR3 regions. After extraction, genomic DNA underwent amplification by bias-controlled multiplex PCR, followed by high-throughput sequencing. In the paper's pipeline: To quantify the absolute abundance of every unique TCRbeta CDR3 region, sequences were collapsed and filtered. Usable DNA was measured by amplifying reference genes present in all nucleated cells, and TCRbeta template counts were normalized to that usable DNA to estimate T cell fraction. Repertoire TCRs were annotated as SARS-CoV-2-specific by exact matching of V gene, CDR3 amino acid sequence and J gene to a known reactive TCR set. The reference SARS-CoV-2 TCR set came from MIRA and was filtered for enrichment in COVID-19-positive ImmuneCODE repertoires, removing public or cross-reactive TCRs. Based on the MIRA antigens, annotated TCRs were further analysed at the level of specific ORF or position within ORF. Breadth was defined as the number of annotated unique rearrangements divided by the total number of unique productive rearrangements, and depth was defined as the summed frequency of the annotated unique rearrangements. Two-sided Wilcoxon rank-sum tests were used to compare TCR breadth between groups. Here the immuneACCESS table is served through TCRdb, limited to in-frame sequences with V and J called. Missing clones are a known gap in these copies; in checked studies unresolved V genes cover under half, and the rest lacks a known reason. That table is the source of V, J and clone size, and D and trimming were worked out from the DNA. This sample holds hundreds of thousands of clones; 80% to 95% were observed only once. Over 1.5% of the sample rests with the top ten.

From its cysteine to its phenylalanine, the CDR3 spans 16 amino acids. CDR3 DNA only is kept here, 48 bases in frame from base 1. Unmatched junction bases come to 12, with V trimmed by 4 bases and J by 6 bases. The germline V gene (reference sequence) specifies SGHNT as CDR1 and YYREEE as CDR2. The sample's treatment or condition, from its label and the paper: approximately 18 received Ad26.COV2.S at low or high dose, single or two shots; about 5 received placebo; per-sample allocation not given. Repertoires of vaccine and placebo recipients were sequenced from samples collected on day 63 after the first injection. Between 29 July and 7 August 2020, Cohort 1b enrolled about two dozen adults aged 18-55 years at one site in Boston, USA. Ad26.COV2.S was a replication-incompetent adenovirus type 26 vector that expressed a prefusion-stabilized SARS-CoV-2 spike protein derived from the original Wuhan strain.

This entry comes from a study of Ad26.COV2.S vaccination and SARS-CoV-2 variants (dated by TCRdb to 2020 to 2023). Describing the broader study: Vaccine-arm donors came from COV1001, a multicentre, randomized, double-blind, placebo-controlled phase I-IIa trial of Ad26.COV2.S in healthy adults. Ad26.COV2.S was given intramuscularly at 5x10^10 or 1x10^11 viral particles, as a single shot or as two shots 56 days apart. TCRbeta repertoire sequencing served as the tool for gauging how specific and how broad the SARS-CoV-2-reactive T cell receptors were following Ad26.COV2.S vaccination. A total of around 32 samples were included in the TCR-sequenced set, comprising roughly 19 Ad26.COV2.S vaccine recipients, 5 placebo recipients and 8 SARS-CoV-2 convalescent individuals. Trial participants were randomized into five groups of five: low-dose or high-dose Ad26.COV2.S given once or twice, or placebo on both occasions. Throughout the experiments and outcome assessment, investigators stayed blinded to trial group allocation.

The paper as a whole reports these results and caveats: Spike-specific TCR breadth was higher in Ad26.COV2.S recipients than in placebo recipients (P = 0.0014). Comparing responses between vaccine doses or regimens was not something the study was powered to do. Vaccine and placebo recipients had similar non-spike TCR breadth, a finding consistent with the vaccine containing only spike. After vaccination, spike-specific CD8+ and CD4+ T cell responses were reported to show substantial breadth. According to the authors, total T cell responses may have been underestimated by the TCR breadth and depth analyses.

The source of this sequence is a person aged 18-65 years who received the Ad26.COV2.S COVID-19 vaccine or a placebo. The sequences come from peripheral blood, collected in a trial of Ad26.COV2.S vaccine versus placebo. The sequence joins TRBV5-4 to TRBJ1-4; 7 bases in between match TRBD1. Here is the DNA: TGTGCCAGCAGCGCCTCGAACCGGGACAGCTATGAAAAACTGTTTTTT. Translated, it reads CASSASNRDSYEKLFF. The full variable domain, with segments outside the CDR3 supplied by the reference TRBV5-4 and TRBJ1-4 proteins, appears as ETGVTQSPTHLIKTRGQQVTLRCSSQSGHNTVSWYQQALGQGPQFIFQYYREEENGRGNFPPRFSGLQFPNYSSELNVNALELDDSALYLCASSASNRDSYEKLFFGSGTQLSVL.